This section outlines one T cell receptor (beta chain) sequence together with its context. This sample was taken from a study of sequential checkpoint blockade in melanoma. The overall study: After both sequences, patients received maintenance nivolumab.

Treatment specified: randomized to nivolumab then ipilimumab (arm A) or the reverse (arm B). Live CD3+CD8+ CD19− CD56− cells were sorted from PBMCs. The V end was cut by 6 bases, the J end by 5 bases, with 16 bases between. Germline assignment: CDR1 ENHRY and CDR2 SYGVKD. The CDR3 runs to 15 residues. Assay: immunoSEQ multiplex PCR; the TCRdb copy retains only in-frame clones and omits some. This table has over 10,000 clones, about 65% appearing once. J is TRBJ2-2 and V is TRBV10-3; D might be TRBD1 (6 bases). This TCR was recovered from a human donor with melanoma. Sequences were derived from CD8+ T cells sorted from blood (inferred from file names), sampled from a patient given nivolumab and ipilimumab in sequence. CDR3 DNA sequence: TGTGCCATCAGACCCCAAGGGGGACGGACCGGGGAGCTGTTTTTT. This translates into CAIRPQGGRTGELFF.